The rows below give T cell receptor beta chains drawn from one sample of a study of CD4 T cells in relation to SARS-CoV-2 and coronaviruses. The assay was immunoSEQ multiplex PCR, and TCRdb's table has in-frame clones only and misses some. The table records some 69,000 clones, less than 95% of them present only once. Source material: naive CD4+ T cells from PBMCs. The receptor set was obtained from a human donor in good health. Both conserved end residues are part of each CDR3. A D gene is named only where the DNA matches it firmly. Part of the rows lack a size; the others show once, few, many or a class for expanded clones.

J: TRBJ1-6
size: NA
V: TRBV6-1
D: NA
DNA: TGTGCCAGCAGTGCGGACTTTAACCCCTATAATTCACCCCTCCACTTT
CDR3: CASSADFNPYNSPLHF

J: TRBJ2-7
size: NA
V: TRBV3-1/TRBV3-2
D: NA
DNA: TGTGCCAGCAGCCAGGTGGGGGGAACTCAGGGATACGAGCAGTACTTC
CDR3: CASSQVGGTQGYEQYF

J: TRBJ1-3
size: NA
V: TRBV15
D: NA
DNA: TGTGCCACCAGCAGAGATGGACAGTCTGGAAACACCATATATTTT
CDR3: CATSRDGQSGNTIYF

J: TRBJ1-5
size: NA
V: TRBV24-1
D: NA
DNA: TGTGCCACCAGTTATAGTAATCAGCCCCAGCATTTT
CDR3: CATSYSNQPQHF

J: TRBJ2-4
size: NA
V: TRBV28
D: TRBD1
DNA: TGTGCCAGCAGTAAGGGACAGGGATCGGGCAAAAACATTCAGTACTTC
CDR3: CASSKGQGSGKNIQYF

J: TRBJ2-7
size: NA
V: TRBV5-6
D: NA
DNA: TGTGCCAGCAGCTTGGTTCGCCGGCCCTACGAGCAGTACTTC
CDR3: CASSLVRRPYEQYF

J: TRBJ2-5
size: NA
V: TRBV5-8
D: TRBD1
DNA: TGTGCCAGCAGCTTGGGGGACAGGGGATCCCAAGAGACCCAGTACTTC
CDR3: CASSLGDRGSQETQYF

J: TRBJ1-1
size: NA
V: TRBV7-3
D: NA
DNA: TGTGCCAGCAGCTTAAACGCGGGTTTGACTGAAGCTTTCTTT
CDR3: CASSLNAGLTEAFF

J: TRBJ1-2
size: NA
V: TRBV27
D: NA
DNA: TGTGCCACGGGGGAGGAGGGCTATGGCTACACCTTC
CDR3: CATGEEGYGYTF

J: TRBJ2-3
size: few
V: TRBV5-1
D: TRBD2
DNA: TGCGCCAGCAGCTTTTTGGGTAGCGGGCTCACAGATACGCAGTATTTT
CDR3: CASSFLGSGLTDTQYF

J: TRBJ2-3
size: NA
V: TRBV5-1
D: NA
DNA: TGCGCCAGCAGCTTGGCCGGGAGCACAGATACGCAGTATTTT
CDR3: CASSLAGSTDTQYF

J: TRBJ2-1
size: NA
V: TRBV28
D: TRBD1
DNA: TGTGCCAGCAGGACAGGGGCCACCTACAATGAGCAGTTCTTC
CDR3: CASRTGATYNEQFF

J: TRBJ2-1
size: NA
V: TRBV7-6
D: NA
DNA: TGTGCCAGCAGCTTACTCTCGGGCTCCTACAATGAGCAGTTCTTC
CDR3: CASSLLSGSYNEQFF